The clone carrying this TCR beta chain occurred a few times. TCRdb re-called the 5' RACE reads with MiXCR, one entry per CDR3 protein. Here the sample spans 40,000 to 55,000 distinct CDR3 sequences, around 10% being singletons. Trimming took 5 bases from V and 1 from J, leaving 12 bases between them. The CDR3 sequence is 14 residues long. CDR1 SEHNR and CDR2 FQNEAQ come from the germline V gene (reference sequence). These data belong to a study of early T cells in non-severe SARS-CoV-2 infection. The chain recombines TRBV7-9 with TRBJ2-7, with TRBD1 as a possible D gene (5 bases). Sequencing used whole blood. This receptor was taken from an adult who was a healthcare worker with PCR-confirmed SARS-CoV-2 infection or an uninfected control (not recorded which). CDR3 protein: CASSKGVESYEQYF. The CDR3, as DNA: TGTGCCAGCAGCAAAGGGGTGGAATCCTACGAGCAGTACTTC.